This paragraph reports one TCR beta chain. The data originate from a study of blood T cell repertoires in COVID-19. At the level of the study: The United States, Italy and Spain were the sources of the acute and convalescent COVID-19 samples. T cells, B-cell-depleted T cells, or PBMCs provided the cDNA or gDNA that served as material.

Germline CDR1 is SGHVS and CDR2 is FNYEAQ. Trimming removed 2 bases from V and 7 bases from J; junction bases left unmatched: 5. The CDR3 has 14 amino acids. In the authors' methods: Counts of nucleated cells, estimated from reference gene primer amplification, were obtained. Assay: immunoSEQ multiplex PCR; the TCRdb copy retains only in-frame clones and omits some. V and J calls plus clone size are reproduced from that table; the DNA served to infer D and trimming. Of tens of thousands of clones in the sample, 88% were seen once. Sequenced input: peripheral blood. J is TRBJ1-2 and V is TRBV7-6, with 9 positions matching TRBD1. The source is a man in his fifties or sixties with active COVID-19. CDR3 sequence reads: CASSLPGQGVGYTF. CDR3 DNA sequence: TGTGCCAGCAGCTTACCGGGACAGGGTGTTGGCTACACCTTC.